The 4 T cell receptor beta chains below were found in one sample sequenced in a study of tumor-infiltrating lymphocytes in primary liver carcinoma. The source material, about 20-30 mg of unsorted bulk tissue, was used to co-extract RNA and DNA. A constant-region primer primed TCR beta cDNA synthesis from 500 ng of total RNA. Libraries for TCR beta were built through three nested multiplex PCR rounds, which together made up a slightly modified ARM-PCR procedure. Rounds one and two of PCR, each of about 10 cycles, were primed with TRBV1-TRBV30 forward primers and a C-beta reverse primer. MiXCR, run by TCRdb on the multiplex PCR reads, gives a single entry per CDR3 protein. The sample includes about 99,000 distinct CDR3 sequences, around 63% of them seen just once. Sequencing input: liver tumor tissue from sampling region 5. As to subset: tumor region T5, tumor centre. The receptors stem from a woman aged 60 to 75 with primary liver carcinoma and hepatitis B virus infection.

With respect to this clonotype: A read error is possible here, since a much larger clone lies one base away. The V call is TRBV30, the J call TRBJ2-7; D gene ambiguous. Germline lookup yields CDR1 GTSNPN and CDR2 SVGIG (reference sequence). The CDR3 totals 15 residues. Trimming removed 3 bases at V and 2 bases at J, with 17 bases between. Here the CDR3 DNA reads TGTGCCTGGAGAATGGGATCGAATGAAGCCTACGAGCAGTACTTC. This sequence encodes CAWRMGSNEAYEQYF. Full variable domain (missing parts from reference TRBV30 and TRBJ2-7): SQTIHQWPATLVQPVGSPLSLECTVEGTSNPNLYWYRQAAGRGLQLLFYSVGIGQISSEVPQNLSASRPQDRQFILSSKKLLLSDSGFYLCAWRMGSNEAYEQYFGPGTRLTVT.

A note on this clonotype: One base away lies a much larger clone, so this may be a sequencing read error. The CDR3 spells CGSKRARTEELFF. DNA for the CDR3: TGTGGCAGCAAACGGGCGCGGACAGAAGAGCTGTTTTTT. This sequence joins TRBV14 and TRBJ2-2, with D possibly TRBD1 on 6 matching bases. CDR1 is SGHDN, CDR2 FVKESK, per germline. The CDR3 contains 13 residues.

With respect to this clonotype: A much larger clonotype is one base distant, so this may be a read error. This chain joins TRBV7-9 and TRBJ2-5; 7 bases are a match to TRBD2. The CDR3 has 14 residues. The germline CDR1 and CDR2 sequences are SEHNR and FQNEAQ (reference sequence). The CDR3: CASSVAGREESQYF. As DNA, the CDR3 is TGTGCCAGCAGCGTAGCGGGCAGGGAGGAGTCCCAGTACTTC.

With respect to this clonotype: The conserved phenylalanine or tryptophan normally closing the CDR3 is absent here, so this likely arose from a read error. The J gene is TRBJ2-7, the V gene TRBV11-2, with D possibly matching TRBD2 (5 bases). This CDR3 has 15 residues. CDR1 and CDR2 from the germline V gene are SGHAT and FQNNGV. The chain's CDR3 is CASRPNICDDYDQYL. The CDR3 coding sequence is TGTGCCAGCAGGCCAAACATTTGCGACGACTACGACCAGTACCTC.